Sequencing of this TCR beta chain was carried out in a study of T cells in Graves' hyperthyroidism and ophthalmopathy. Whole-study results and caveats: The model's output predicted ophthalmopathy at a median of approximately 6.5 months prior to onset. From stable hyperthyroidism, ophthalmopathy was separated by a 13 V-J model.

In regard to this clonotype: Its antigen is not identified.

V gave up 1 base and J gave up 1 base, with 13 bases separating them. The CDR3 has 16 amino acids. Germline CDR1 is KGHSH and CDR2 is LQKENI. TCR beta CDR3 regions were amplified from RNA transcripts. A set of HTBI primers served as the primers for a first-round RT-PCR of the TCR CDR3. Via MiXCR, TCRdb re-called the multiplex PCR reads, giving one row per CDR3 protein. The profile shows around 350,000 distinct CDR3 sequences, about 12% of them singletons. Researchers barred patients who had uncontrolled infection, other autoimmune disease, pregnancy or lactation. The chain has TRBV18 and TRBJ1-1; D unresolved. This sequence originates from a woman aged 18-29 years with Graves' hyperthyroidism. Input material: blood. Here the CDR3 reads CASSPLGFSGNTEAFF. CDR3 coding DNA: TGTGCCAGCTCACCACTAGGCTTCTCCGGGAACACTGAAGCTTTCTTT.